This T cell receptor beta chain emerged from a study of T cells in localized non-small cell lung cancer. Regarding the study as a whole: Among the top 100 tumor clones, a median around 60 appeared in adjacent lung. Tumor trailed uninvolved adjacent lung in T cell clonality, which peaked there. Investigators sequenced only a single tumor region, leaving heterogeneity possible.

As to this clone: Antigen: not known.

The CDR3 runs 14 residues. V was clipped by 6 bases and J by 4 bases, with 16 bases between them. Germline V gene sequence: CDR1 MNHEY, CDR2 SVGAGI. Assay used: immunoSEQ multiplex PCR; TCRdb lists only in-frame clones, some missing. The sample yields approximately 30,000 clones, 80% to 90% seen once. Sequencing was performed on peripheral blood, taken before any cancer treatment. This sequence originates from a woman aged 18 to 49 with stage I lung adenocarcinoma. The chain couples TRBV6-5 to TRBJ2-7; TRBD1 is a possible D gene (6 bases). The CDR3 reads CASSRSSTGYEQYF. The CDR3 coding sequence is TGTGCCAGCAGCCGAAGCTCAACAGGGTACGAGCAGTACTTC.